Presented here are 8 T cell receptor beta chains from one specimen sequenced in a study of regulatory T cells in long-lasting Graves disease. The time point is: persistent/refractory GD, antithyroid drugs over 5 years with positive TRAb. With RNA extracted from PBMCs as input, the TCR library was made. Through Arm-PCR of CDR3 regions and iRepertoire HTBI primers, TCR beta libraries were built. In TCRdb, the multiplex PCR reads were re-called with MiXCR into one record per CDR3 protein. The top ten clones hold about 26% of a sample with under 450,000 distinct CDR3 sequences, about a quarter of them seen once. Here the sequenced sample was peripheral blood mononuclear cells (PBMCs), taken when the disease was refractory, from a patient treated with antithyroid drugs. Source of these receptors: a female donor with Graves disease.

This clonotype was recorded at least ten times. The rearrangement links TRBV12-3 or TRBV12-4 to TRBJ2-7; the match to TRBD2 covers 7 bases. The CDR3 is 14 amino acids. V was pared by 5 bases and J by 5 bases, with 9 bases of the junction left unmatched. CDR3 amino acids: CASSPILRGDEQYF. The CDR3 DNA is TGTGCCAGCAGTCCCATTTTACGGGGGGACGAGCAGTACTTC.

This clonotype was detected only a few times. CDR3 in amino acids: CASSLVRSRSVDEQFF. The CDR3 nucleotides read TGCGCCAGCAGCTTGGTGCGTAGCCGGTCGGTCGATGAGCAGTTCTTC. The chain combines TRBV5-1 with TRBJ2-1; D is ambiguous. This CDR3 region has 16 residues. Germline-derived CDR1 and CDR2 are SGHRS and YFSETQ. V lost 0 bases and J 8 bases, leaving 18 bases between the germline ends.

The V gene is TRBV30, the J gene TRBJ2-7; D is perhaps TRBD1 (7 bases). Trimming shortened V by 5 bases and J by 4 bases, and 15 bases separated the two germline ends. The CDR3 loop spans 13 amino acids. Per germline, CDR1 GTSNPN and CDR2 SVGIG (reference sequence). The CDR3 protein is CAWSRDRKYEQYF. CDR3 bases: TGTGCCTGGTCGCGGGACAGAAAATACGAGCAGTACTTC.

In the case of this clonotype: This may be a read error, as it is one base from a much larger clone. V and J are TRBV6-1 and TRBJ2-6; the D gene is possibly TRBD1 (5 bases). Per germline, CDR1 MNHNS and CDR2 SASEGT. The V end was cut by 2 bases, the J end by 0 bases, with 5 bases between. The CDR3 runs to 15 residues. CDR3 amino acids: CASSEQGSGANVLTF. The DNA of the CDR3 is TGTGCCAGCAGTGAACAGGGCTCTGGGGCCAACGTCCTGACTTTC.

This clonotype came up a few times. This chain connects TRBV20-1 to TRBJ2-5; the match to TRBD1 covers 9 bases. After removal of 6 bases from V and 2 bases from J, the junction contained 1 base not matched to a gene. Looked up from germline, CDR1 is DFQATT and CDR2 is SNEGSKA (reference sequence). The CDR3 contains 12 residues. The CDR3 coding sequence is TGCAGTGCAGGGACAGGGCAAGAGACCCAGTACTTC. It codes for CSAGTGQETQYF.

This clonotype was detected a few times. The genes are TRBV5-1 and TRBJ2-7; 12 bases are a match to TRBD2. Germline assignment: CDR1 SGHRS and CDR2 YFSETQ. The J segment lost 2 bases and the V segment lost 0 bases, leaving 6 bases of the junction unmatched. This CDR3 comprises 17 residues. The CDR3 DNA follows: TGCGCCAGCAGCTTGGAAACTAGCGGGAGGACCCCCTACGAGCAGTACTTC. Its protein is CASSLETSGRTPYEQYF.

This clonotype has a handful of counts. The chain is built from TRBV20-1 and TRBJ2-7, with D perhaps given as TRBD1 or TRBD2 (5 bases each). The length of the CDR3 is 16 residues. Germline-derived CDR1 and CDR2 are DFQATT and SNEGSKA (reference sequence). V lost 0 bases, J lost 8 bases, and 23 bases lay in between. The CDR3 loop is CSARDPVWGPVYQQYF. CDR3 coding DNA: TGCAGTGCTAGAGATCCGGTATGGGGACCTGTATATCAGCAGTACTTC.

This clonotype was seen more than once but under ten times. The rearrangement links TRBV7-9 to TRBJ2-2; D unclear. The germline V and J ends were trimmed by 3 bases and 3 bases, with 8 bases remaining between them. Per germline, CDR1 SEHNR and CDR2 FQNEAQ (reference sequence). The CDR3 length is 14 residues. CDR3 sequence (DNA): TGTGCCAGCAGCTTTCTTGGAGACACCGGGGAGCTGTTTTTT. This encodes CASSFLGDTGELFF. Full variable domain (remainder filled in from reference TRBV7-9 and TRBJ2-2): DTGVSQNPRHKITKRGQNVTFRCDPISEHNRLYWYRQTLGQGPEFLTYFQNEAQLEKSRLLSDRFSAERPKGSFSTLEIQRTEQGDSAMYLCASSFLGDTGELFFGEGSRLTVL.